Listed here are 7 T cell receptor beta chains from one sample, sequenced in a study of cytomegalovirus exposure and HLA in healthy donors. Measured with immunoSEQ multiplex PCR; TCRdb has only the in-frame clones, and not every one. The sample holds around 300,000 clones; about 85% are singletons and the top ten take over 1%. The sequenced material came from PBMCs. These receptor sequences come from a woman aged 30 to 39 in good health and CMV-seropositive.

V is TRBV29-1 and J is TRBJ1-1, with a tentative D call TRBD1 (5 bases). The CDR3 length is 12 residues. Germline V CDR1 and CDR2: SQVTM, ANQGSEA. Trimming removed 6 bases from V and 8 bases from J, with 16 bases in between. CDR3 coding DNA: TGCAGCGTCAGGAGGTCAGACAGAGAAGCTTTCTTT. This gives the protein CSVRRSDREAFF.

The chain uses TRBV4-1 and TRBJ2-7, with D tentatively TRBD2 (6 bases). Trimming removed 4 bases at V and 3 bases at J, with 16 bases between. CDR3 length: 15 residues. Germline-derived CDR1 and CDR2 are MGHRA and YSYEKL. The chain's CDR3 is CASSLTSRVDYEQYF. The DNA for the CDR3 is TGCGCCAGCAGCCTTACTAGCAGGGTCGACTACGAGCAGTACTTC.

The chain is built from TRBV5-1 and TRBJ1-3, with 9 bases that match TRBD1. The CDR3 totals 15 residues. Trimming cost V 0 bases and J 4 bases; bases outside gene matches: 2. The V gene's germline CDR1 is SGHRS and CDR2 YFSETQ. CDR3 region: CASSLDGTGGNTIYF. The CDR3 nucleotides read TGCGCCAGCAGCTTGGATGGGACAGGGGGAAACACCATATATTTT.

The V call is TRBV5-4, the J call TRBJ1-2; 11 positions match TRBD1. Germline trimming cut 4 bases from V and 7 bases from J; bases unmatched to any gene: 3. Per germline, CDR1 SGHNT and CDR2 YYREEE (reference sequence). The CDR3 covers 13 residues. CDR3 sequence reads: CASSRGQGGGYTF. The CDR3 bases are TGTGCCAGCAGCCGGGGACAGGGGGGTGGCTACACCTTC.

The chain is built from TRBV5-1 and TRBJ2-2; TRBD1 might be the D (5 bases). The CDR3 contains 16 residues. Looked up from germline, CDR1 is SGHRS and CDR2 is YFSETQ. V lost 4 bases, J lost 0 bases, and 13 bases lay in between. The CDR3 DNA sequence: TGCGCCAGCAGCGGCGGTAGCAGGGCGAACACCGGGGAGCTGTTTTTT. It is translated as CASSGGSRANTGELFF.

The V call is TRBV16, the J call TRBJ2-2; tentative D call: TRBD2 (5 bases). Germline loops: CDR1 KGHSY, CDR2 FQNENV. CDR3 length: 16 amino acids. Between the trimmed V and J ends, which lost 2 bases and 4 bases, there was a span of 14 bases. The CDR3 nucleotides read TGTGCCAGCAGCCAAGATTTATCGGGGAGCACCGGGGAGCTGTTTTTT. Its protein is CASSQDLSGSTGELFF.

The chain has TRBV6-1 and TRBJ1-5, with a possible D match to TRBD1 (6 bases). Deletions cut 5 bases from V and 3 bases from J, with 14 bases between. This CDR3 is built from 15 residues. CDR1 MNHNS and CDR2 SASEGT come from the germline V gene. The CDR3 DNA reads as TGTGCCAGCAGTTTGGAGACAGGACTCAATCAGCCCCAGCATTTT. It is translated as CASSLETGLNQPQHF.